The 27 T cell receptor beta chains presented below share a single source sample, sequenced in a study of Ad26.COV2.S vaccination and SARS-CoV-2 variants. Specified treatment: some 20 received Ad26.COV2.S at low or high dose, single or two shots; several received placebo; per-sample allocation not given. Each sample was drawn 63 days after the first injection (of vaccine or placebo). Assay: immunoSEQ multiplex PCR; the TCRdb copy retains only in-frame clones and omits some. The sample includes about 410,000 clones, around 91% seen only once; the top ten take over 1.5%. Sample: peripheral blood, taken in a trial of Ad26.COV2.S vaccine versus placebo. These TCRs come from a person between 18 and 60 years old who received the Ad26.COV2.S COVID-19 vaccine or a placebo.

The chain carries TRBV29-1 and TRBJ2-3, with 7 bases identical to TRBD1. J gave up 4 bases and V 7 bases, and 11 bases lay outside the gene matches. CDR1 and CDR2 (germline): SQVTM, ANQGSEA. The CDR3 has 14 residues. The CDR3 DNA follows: TGCAGCGCCGTGACAGGGTTCAGACCAGATACGCAGTATTTT. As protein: CSAVTGFRPDTQYF.

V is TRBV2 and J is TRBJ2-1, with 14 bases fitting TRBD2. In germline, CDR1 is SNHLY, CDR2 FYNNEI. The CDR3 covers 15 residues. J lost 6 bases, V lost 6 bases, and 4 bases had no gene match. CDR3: CASRGTSGSRNEQFF. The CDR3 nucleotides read TGTGCCAGCAGAGGGACTAGCGGGAGTCGCAATGAGCAGTTCTTC. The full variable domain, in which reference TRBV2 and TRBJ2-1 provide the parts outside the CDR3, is EPEVTQTPSHQVTQMGQEVILRCVPISNHLYFYWYRQILGQKVEFLVSFYNNEISEKSEIFDDQFSVERPDGSNFTLKIRSTKLEDSAMYFCASRGTSGSRNEQFFGPGTRLTVL.

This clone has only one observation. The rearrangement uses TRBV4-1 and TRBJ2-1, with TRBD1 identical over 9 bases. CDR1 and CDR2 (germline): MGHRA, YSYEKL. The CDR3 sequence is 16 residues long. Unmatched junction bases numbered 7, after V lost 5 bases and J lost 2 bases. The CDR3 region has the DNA TGCGCCAGCAGCTCCGACAGGGGGTACACCTACAATGAGCAGTTCTTC. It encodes CASSSDRGYTYNEQFF.

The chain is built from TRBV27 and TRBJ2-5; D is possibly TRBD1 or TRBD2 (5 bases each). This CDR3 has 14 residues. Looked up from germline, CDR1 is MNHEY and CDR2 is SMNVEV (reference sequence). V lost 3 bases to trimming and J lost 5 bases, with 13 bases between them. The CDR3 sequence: CASSFLNRRETQYF. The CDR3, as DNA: TGTGCCAGCAGTTTCCTTAACAGGAGGGAGACCCAGTACTTC.

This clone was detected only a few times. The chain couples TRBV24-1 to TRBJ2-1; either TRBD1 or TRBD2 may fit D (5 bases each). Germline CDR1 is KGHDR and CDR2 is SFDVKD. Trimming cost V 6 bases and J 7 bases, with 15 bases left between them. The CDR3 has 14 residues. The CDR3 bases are TGTGCCACCAGTTCCCGAGGGGAGTTTAATGAGCAGTTCTTC. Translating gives CATSSRGEFNEQFF.

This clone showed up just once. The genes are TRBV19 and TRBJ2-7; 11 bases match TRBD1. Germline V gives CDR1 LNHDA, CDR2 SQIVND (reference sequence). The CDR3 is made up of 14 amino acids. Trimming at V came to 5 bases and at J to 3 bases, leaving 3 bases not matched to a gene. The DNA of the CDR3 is TGTGCCAGTAGTCCAGGGACAGGGGGCTACGAGCAGTACTTC. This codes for CASSPGTGGYEQYF.

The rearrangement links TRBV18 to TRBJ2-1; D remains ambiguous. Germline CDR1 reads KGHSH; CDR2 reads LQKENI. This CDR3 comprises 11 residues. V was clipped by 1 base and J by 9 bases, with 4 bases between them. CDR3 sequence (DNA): TGTGCCAGCTCACCACTGGGTGAGCAGTTCTTC. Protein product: CASSPLGEQFF.

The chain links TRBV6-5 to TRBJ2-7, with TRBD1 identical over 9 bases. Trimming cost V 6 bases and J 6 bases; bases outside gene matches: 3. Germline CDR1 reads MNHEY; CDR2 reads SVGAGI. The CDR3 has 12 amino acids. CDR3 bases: TGTGCCAGCAGACCGACAGGGGGCGAGCAGTACTTC. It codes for CASRPTGGEQYF.

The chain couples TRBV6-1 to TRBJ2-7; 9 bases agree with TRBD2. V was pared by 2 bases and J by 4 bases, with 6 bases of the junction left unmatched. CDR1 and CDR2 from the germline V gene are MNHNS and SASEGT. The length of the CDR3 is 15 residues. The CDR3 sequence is CASSESSGSLYEQYF. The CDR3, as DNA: TGTGCCAGCAGTGAAAGTAGCGGGAGCTTATACGAGCAGTACTTC.

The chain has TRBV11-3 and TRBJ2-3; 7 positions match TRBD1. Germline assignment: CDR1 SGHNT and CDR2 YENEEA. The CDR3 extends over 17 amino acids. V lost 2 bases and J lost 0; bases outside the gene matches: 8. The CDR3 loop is CASSLTRGRYSTDTQYF. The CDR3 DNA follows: TGTGCCAGCAGCTTAACGAGGGGGCGGTATAGCACAGATACGCAGTATTTT.

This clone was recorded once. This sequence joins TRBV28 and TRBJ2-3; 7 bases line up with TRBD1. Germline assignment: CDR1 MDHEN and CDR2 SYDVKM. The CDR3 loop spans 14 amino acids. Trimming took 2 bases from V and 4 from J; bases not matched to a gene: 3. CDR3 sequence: CASSLVGGSDTQYF. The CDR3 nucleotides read TGTGCCAGCAGTTTAGTAGGGGGCTCAGATACGCAGTATTTT.

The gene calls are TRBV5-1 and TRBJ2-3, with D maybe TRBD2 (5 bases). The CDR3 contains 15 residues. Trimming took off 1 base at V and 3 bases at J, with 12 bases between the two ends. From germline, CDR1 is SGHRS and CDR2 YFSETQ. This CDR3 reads CASSLLGLGTDTQYF. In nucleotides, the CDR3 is TGCGCCAGCAGCTTGCTCGGACTGGGGACAGATACGCAGTATTTT.

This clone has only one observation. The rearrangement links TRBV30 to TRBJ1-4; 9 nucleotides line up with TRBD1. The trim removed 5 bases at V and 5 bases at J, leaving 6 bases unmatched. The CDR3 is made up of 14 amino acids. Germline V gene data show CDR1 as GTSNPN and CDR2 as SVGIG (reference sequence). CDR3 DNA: TGTGCCTGGGGACAGGGGAGAGGGAATGAAAAACTGTTTTTT. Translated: CAWGQGRGNEKLFF.

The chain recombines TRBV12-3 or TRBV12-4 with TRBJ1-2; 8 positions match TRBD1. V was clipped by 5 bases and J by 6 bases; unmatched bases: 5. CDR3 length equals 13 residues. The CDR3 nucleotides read TGTGCCAGCAGTACAGGGGGTACAAATGGCTACACCTTC. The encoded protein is CASSTGGTNGYTF.

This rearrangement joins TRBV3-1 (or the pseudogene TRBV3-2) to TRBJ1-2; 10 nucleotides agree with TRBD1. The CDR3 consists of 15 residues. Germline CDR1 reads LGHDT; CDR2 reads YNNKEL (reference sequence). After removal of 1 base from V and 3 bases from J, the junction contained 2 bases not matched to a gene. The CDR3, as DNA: TGTGCCAGCAGCCAAGTCGGGACAGGGGACTATGGCTACACCTTC. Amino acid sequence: CASSQVGTGDYGYTF.

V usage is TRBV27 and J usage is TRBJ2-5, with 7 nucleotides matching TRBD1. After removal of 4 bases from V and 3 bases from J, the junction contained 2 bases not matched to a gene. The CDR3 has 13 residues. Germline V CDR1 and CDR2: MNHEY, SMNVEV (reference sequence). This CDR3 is CASSSGTEETQYF. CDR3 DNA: TGTGCCAGCAGTTCGGGGACAGAAGAGACCCAGTACTTC.

This CDR3 is CASTKTSGRAWSYNEQFF. CDR3 bases: TGTGCCAGCACCAAGACTAGCGGGAGGGCCTGGTCCTACAATGAGCAGTTCTTC. This rearrangement joins TRBV7-2 to TRBJ2-1, with TRBD2 matching over 14 bases. The CDR3 has 18 residues. Germline V gives CDR1 SGHTA, CDR2 FQGNSA. The junction had 9 bases not matched to a gene; V was cut back by 7 bases and J by 1 base. The complete variable domain, with remaining parts taken from reference TRBV7-2 and TRBJ2-1, reads GAGVSQSPSNKVTEKGKDVELRCDPISGHTALYWYRQSLGQGLEFLIYFQGNSAPDKSGLPSDRFSAERTGGSVSTLTIQRTQQEDSAVYLCASTKTSGRAWSYNEQFFGPGTRLTVL.

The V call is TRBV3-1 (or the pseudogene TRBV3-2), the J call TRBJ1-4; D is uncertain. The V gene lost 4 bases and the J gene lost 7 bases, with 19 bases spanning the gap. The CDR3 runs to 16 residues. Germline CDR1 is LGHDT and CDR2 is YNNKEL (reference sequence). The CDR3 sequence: CASSLGGSGKGEKLFF. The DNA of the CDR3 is TGTGCCAGCAGCCTGGGAGGGAGTGGCAAGGGTGAAAAACTGTTTTTT.

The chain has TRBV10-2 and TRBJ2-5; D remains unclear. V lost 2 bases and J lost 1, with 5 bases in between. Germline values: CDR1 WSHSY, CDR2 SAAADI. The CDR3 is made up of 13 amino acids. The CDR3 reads CASSEAAQETQYF. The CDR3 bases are TGCGCCAGCAGTGAGGCGGCCCAAGAGACCCAGTACTTC.

The CDR3 coding sequence is TGTGCCAGCAGTGAAAGGGACAGGTATGTCGATGAGCAGTTCTTC. Translating gives CASSERDRYVDEQFF. The rearrangement uses TRBV6-1 and TRBJ2-1, with TRBD1 matching over 8 bases. Germline V gives CDR1 MNHNS, CDR2 SASEGT. V gave up 2 bases and J gave up 8 bases; unmatched junction bases: 8. The CDR3 consists of 15 residues.

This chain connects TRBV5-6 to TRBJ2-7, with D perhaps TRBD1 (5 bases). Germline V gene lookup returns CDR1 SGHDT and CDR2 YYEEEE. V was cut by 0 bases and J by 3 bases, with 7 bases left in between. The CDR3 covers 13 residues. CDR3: CASSLVDSYEQYF. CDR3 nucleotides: TGTGCCAGCAGCTTGGTTGACAGCTACGAGCAGTACTTC.

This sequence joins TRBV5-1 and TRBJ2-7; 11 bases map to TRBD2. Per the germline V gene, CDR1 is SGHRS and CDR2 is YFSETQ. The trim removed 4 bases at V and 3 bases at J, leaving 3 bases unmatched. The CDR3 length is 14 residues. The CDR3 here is CASSHSGRDYEQYF. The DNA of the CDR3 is TGCGCCAGCAGCCATAGCGGGAGGGACTACGAGCAGTACTTC.

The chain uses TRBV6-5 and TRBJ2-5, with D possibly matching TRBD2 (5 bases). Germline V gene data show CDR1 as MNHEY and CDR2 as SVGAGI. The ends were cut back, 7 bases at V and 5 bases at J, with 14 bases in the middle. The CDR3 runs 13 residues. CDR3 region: CASTRTRGETQYF. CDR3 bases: TGTGCCAGCACCCGGACTCGAGGGGAGACCCAGTACTTC.

The CDR3 spells CASSWSRSGTGELFF. DNA for the CDR3: TGTGCCAGCAGCTGGTCGAGGTCGGGCACCGGGGAGCTGTTTTTT. This rearrangement joins TRBV11-2 to TRBJ2-2; D is unclear. Trimming took 4 bases from V and 4 from J, leaving 13 bases between them. Germline V gene data show CDR1 as SGHAT and CDR2 as FQNNGV. The CDR3 is 15 residues long.

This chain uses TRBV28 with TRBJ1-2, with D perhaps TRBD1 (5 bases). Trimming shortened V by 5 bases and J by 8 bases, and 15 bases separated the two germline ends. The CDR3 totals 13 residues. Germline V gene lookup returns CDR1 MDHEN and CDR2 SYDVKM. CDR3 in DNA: TGTGCCAGCAGTCCCGCCGACAGAACAGGCTACACCTTC. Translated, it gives CASSPADRTGYTF.

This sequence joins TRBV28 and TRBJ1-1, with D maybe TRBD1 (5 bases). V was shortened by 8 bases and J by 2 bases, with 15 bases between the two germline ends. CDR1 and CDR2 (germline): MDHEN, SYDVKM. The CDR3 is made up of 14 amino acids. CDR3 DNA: TGTGCCAGCGAAAAGGGGCTGATTAACACTGAAGCTTTCTTT. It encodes CASEKGLINTEAFF.

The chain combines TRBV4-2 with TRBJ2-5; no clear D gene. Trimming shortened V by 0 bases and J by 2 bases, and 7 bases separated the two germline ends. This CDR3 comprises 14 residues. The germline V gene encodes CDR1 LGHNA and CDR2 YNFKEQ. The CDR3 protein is CASSQETGQETQYF. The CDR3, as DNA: TGTGCCAGCAGCCAAGAAACCGGTCAAGAGACCCAGTACTTC.